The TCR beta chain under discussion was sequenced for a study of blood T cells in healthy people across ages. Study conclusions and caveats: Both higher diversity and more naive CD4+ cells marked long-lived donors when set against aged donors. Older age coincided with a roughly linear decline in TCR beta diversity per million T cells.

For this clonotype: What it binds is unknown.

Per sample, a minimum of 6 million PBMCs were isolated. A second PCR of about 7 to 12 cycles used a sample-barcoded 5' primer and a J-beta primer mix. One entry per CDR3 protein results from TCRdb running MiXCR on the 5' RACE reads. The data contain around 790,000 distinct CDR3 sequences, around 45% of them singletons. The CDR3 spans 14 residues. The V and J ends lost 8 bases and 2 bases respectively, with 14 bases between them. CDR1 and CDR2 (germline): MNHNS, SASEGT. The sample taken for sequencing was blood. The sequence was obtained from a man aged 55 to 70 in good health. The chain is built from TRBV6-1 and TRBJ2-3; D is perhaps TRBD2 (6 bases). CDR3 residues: CASSHRRDTDTQYF. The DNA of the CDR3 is TGTGCCAGCTCCCACCGGCGGGACACAGATACGCAGTATTTT.